This T cell receptor (beta chain) was identified during a study of T cells in Graves' hyperthyroidism and ophthalmopathy. The CDR3 totals 14 residues. CDR1 is SQVTM, CDR2 ANQGSEA, per germline. V dropped 3 bases and J dropped 7 bases, with 18 bases sitting between them. This clonotype was found many times. From RNA transcripts, TCR beta CDR3 regions were amplified. TCR CDR3 regions were first amplified by RT-PCR with HTBI primers. Via MiXCR, TCRdb re-called the multiplex PCR reads, giving one row per CDR3 protein. The sample yields 200,000 to 250,000 distinct CDR3 sequences, 15% to 20% seen once. The rearrangement joins TRBV29-1 to TRBJ1-2; D uncertain. The receptor comes from a man aged 40-55 years with Graves' hyperthyroidism. The sequenced sample was blood. The CDR3 nucleotides read TGCAGCGTTGAGAACCGGGAATCCCTATCTGGCTACACCTTC. Translating gives CSVENRESLSGYTF. Complete variable domain (other parts from reference TRBV29-1 and TRBJ1-2): SAVISQKPSRDICQRGTSLTIQCQVDSQVTMMFWYRQQPGQSLTLIATANQGSEATYESGFVIDKFPISRPNLTFSTLTVSNMSPEDSSIYLCSVENRESLSGYTFGSGTRLTVV.